This T cell receptor (beta chain) was sequenced during a study of cytomegalovirus exposure and HLA in healthy donors (dated by TCRdb to between 2016 and 2019). Study-wide context: According to an earlier analysis of a few hundred of the donors, about 179 million T cells yielded 95 million to 140 million unique TCR beta sequences and 276 Gb of sequence data. Approximately 310 gigabases of sequencing data and 91 million or so unique TCR sequences made up an early release that covered about 640 HLA-typed donors. Of the roughly 390 genotyped donors, approximately 82% fell in the genetic ancestry cluster associated with self-reported Caucasian donors. The study was designed to test whether signatures of past pathogen exposure could be identified by cataloging public T cell receptors. The study used immunosequencing to profile the T cell repertoires of several hundred subjects and linked those repertoires to cytomegalovirus serostatus. Along with the approximately 600-subject first cohort, a separate validation cohort of over a hundred different subjects was used. To predict cytomegalovirus infection status, the study combined high-throughput TCR immunosequencing, statistical association of individual TCRs with disease status, and machine learning. In a later analysis, previously published TCR beta repertoires from about 640 donors were re-analyzed and high-resolution HLA genotyping was added so that TCR occurrence patterns could be studied. Rather than drawing on any new phenotypic data, the later analysis identified candidate immune exposures from TCR beta sequences and the way those sequences occurred across donors. To decide whether each TCR beta V gene segment behaved as functional or pseudogenic, an earlier analysis of some 540 of the donors relied on high-throughput TCR beta sequencing. Donor age, sex, ethnicity and CMV serostatus were compiled alongside the repertoire data. A later genetic analysis took genome-wide SNP genotypes for about three fifths of the roughly 700 donors and used that subset as a discovery cohort. All discovery cohort repertoires had been generated using a single sequencing platform. Class I and class II HLA loci were covered by the typing at four-digit resolution. The number of typed donors differed by locus: about 629-630 for A, B, C, DRB1 and DQB1; approximately 540 for DQA1; around 610 for DPA1; and roughly 490 for DPB1. A handful of DR-DQ haplotypes were handled as single units for association and clustering because linkage in the cohort was strong. On average, around 240,000 unique TCR beta nucleotide sequences were sequenced per donor among a few hundred genotyped donors of the cohort, with about 17% of those sequences being non-productive. The paper's findings and limits, for the study overall: An association between a missense DCLRE1C variant and V-gene and J-gene trimming of TCR beta chains was found in a later genetic analysis and replicated in an independent cohort. It was suggested by the authors that the approach could potentially be generalized to other disease states and immunological phenotypes. In the study, around 160 TCR beta chains were listed as associated with cytomegalovirus. In a later analysis, most CMV-associated TCR beta chains were found to appear HLA-restricted, with HLA associations seemingly driven largely by CMV exposure. Only TCR beta chains were sequenced in this cohort, and the absence of alpha or paired-chain data limited detectable features. In a later analysis, HLA-associated TCR beta chains showed more clonal expansion and lower generation probabilities than non-associated chains that were equally common. The 87-base-pair reads could not distinguish some IMGT-functional V segments, including TRBV6-2 and TRBV6-3, so those segments were excluded. Linkage disequilibrium might explain the correlated functional status among segregating V segments, but an unknown experimental factor could not be ruled out. The classifier was reported to diagnose cytomegalovirus status with high specificity and sensitivity in both the original cohort and the validation cohort. For the cohort, immune exposure information was limited to CMV serostatus. Across donors, most TCR sequences were observed very rarely, whereas some public TCRs were present in many individuals. The earlier analysis of nearly 600 of the donors excluded some 15 rarely observed V segments, including chromosome 9 orphons, because counts were too low. A further reported finding was that TCR beta sequences accurately predicted the HLA-A and HLA-B alleles for most subjects in the first cohort. At a false discovery rate of 0.05, a later analysis linked approximately 18,000 TCR beta sequences to specific HLA alleles. Compared with the approximately 600-donor mean, donors in an Asian-associated ancestry cluster had fewer N-insertions in productive TCRs, according to a later genetic analysis. A group of highly shared sequence variants was considered likely to be a technical artifact of the sequencing pipeline. Because HLA typing was unavailable for some donors at each locus, only the typed subset was used in association tests. A few of the identified cytomegalovirus-associated TCR beta chains were confirmed in vitro to be specific for cytomegalovirus antigens. In a later analysis, several top co-occurrence clusters were reported to appear linked to parvovirus B19, influenza, CMV and Epstein-Barr virus. According to a later analysis, TCR association rates differed among HLA loci, with DRB1 alleles showing the most associated TCRs and HLA-C alleles showing the fewest. Roughly uniform sequencing depth across donors was assumed in presence/absence analyses, although this assumption may not hold. In an earlier analysis of some 550 of the donors, most TCR beta V segments were observed in productive rearrangements about 87% or about 30% of the time, broadly matching IMGT annotations. When HLA alleles, especially DR and DQ, strongly co-occurred, TCR associations were difficult to assign to individual alleles.

This clone has a handful of counts. Its specific antigen is unknown. Base qualities are not recorded, but no much larger clone differs from it by a single base. In total, roughly 710 healthy bone marrow donors made up the cohort. All cohort members were sampled while nominally healthy, although unrecorded immune exposures were likely present. The donor was CMV seronegative and was included in the group of about 400 seronegative cohort members. Every donor gave a peripheral blood sample, and the peripheral blood mononuclear cells from that sample were used for TCR beta sequencing. The Qiagen DNeasy Blood Extraction Kit was used to extract genomic DNA from the blood cell samples. The CDR3 spans 13 residues, from the cysteine through the phenylalanine. The kept DNA is CDR3 alone, 39 bases in frame from the first base. Cut back by 0 bases and 5 bases, the V and J ends lie 8 bases apart. Reading the germline V gene gives CDR1 SGDLS and CDR2 YYNGEE.

Receptor libraries were prepared by the immunoSEQ multiplex PCR assay. A mixture of 60 forward primers for TCR Vbeta segments and 13 reverse primers for TCR Jbeta segments was used in the multiplex PCR. A multiplex PCR assay on genomic DNA amplified the CDR3 region of rearranged TCR beta genes. Amplified TCR beta libraries were sequenced as 87-base-pair reads on the Illumina HiSeq System. On the authors' methods: In a later analysis, approximately 74 million unique TCR beta chains were counted across the roughly 670 repertoires, and approximately 9.9 million of these chains were shared by at least two donors. A nearest-neighbor algorithm error-corrected the raw reads and collapsed the reads into unique sequences, merging closely related sequences to remove PCR and sequencing errors. V, D and J gene segments were assigned by aligning CDR3 sequences to IMGT reference sequences. For a sequence to be retained, at least a six-nucleotide match to both a V gene segment and a J gene segment was required. A rearrangement counted as productive if the CDR3 had no stop codons and remained in frame with V and J, and every other rearrangement counted as non-productive. CDR3 was defined according to IMGT convention as the region running from the second conserved V-encoded cysteine to the conserved J-encoded phenylalanine. The earlier analysis of about 560 of the donors excluded any sequence lacking an unambiguous match to a single V gene segment. An earlier analysis of several hundred of the donors classified V segments as functional when productive rearrangements were above 56.7% and as segregating when the standard deviation between donors was above 5%. To diagnose cytomegalovirus status from the catalog of TCR beta chain sequences, a statistical classification framework was built. A later analysis assigned V and J genes by comparing TCR nucleotide sequences with IMGT/GENE-DB human TR gene sequences. Using the TCRdist pipeline, a later analysis assigned CDR3 sequences along with most-parsimonious VDJ recombination scenarios. In a later analysis, each TCR beta chain was defined by its CDR3 amino acid sequence together with its V-gene family, and reads without a unique V-gene family were excluded. As a way to deal with suspected cross-contamination and a sequencing artifact, a later analysis dropped 592 nucleotide sequences that were highly shared and had low generation probability. In a later analysis, a clonal expansion index for each public chain was calculated from normalized within-repertoire ranks of inferred template counts. In a later analysis, generation probabilities were computed using a VDJ recombination model fitted to out-of-frame rearrangements, and the results were checked against IGoR. In a later analysis, hypergeometric tests were used to score TCR-TCR, TCR-HLA and TCR-CMV co-occurrence, with a repertoire-size bias correction applied to TCR pairs. In a later analysis, false discovery rates were estimated by permuting HLA or CMV assignments 20 times. In a later analysis, co-occurring TCRs were grouped using DBSCAN, and TCRdist sequence similarity was added for clustering within HLA-allele-positive subsets. For co-occurrence clustering, repertoires with fewer than 30,000 or more than 120,000 public chains were excluded, along with a handful of repertoires with anomalous nucleotide sharing. As stored in TCRdb, this immuneACCESS dataset retains in-frame rearrangements with V and J assigned. A fraction of the clones does not appear; measured against another copy, unresolved V genes explain less than half of the discrepancy, and the remainder lacks a known reason. D and trimming were read from the DNA, whereas the V and J calls and clone size are those reported in that table. The sample records around 94,000 clones, over 65% of which are singletons. The ten largest account for 2% to 3% of the sample.

The sequenced material came from PBMCs. In this chain, TRBV9 is recombined with TRBJ1-1, with an unclear D gene assignment. The sequence came from a man between 35 and 55 years old in good health and CMV-seronegative. The nucleotide sequence reads TGTGCCAGCAGCGTAGGGAGGGATACTGAAGCTTTCTTT. This encodes CASSVGRDTEAFF.